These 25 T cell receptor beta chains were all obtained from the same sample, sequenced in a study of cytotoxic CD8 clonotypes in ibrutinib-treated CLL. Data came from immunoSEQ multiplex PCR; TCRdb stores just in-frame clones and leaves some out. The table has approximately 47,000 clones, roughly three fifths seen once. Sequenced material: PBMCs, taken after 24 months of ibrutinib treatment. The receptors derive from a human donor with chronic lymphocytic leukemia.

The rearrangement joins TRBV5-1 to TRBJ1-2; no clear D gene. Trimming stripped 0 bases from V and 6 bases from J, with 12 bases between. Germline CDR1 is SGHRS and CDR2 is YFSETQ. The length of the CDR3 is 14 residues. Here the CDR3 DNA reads TGCGCCAGCAGCTTGGGTGCGGGCTTTGATGGCTACACCTTC. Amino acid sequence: CASSLGAGFDGYTF.

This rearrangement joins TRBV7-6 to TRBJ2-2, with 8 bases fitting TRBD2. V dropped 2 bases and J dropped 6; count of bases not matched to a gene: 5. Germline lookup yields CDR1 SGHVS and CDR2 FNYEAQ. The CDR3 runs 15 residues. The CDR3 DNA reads TGTGCCAGCAGCTTATTGGCGGGGGGTGCCGGGGAGCTGTTTTTT. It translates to CASSLLAGGAGELFF.

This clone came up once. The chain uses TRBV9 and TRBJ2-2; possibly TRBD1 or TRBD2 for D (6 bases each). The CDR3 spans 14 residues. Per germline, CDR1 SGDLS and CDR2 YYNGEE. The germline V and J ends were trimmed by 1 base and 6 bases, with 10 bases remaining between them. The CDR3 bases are TGTGCCAGCAGCGTATGGGGGGCCTCCGGGGAGCTGTTTTTT. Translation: CASSVWGASGELFF. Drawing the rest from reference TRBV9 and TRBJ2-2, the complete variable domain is DSGVTQTPKHLITATGQRVTLRCSPRSGDLSVYWYQQSLDQGLQFLIQYYNGEERAKGNILERFSAQQFPDLHSELNLSSLELGDSALYFCASSVWGASGELFFGEGSRLTVL.

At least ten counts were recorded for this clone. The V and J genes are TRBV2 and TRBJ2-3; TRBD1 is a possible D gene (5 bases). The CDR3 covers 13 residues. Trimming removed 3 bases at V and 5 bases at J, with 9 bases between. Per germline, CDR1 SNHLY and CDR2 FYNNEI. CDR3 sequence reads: CASSEVQGDTQYF. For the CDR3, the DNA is TGTGCCAGCAGTGAGGTCCAGGGAGATACGCAGTATTTT.

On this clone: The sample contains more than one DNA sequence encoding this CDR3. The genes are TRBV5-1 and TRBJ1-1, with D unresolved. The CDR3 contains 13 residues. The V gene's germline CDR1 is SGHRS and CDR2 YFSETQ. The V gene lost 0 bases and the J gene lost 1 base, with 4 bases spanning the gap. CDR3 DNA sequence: TGCGCCAGCAGCTTGGGCGGGAACACTGAAGCTTTCTTT. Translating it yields CASSLGGNTEAFF.

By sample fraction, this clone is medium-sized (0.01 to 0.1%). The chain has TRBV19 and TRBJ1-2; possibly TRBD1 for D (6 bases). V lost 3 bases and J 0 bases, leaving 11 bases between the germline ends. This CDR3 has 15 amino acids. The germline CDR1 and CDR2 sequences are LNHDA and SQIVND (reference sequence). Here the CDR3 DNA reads TGTGCCAGTAGTATCTCCGGGACATCTAACTATGGCTACACCTTC. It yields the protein CASSISGTSNYGYTF.

The CDR3 nucleotides are TGTGCCAGCAGCCCCATCAAGTTGGGCAGCACAGATACGCAGTATTTT. Its translation is CASSPIKLGSTDTQYF. This chain uses TRBV28 with TRBJ2-3; D is unresolved. V shed 6 bases and J shed 0 bases, with 16 bases lying between them. Germline assignment: CDR1 MDHEN and CDR2 SYDVKM. The CDR3 extends over 16 amino acids.

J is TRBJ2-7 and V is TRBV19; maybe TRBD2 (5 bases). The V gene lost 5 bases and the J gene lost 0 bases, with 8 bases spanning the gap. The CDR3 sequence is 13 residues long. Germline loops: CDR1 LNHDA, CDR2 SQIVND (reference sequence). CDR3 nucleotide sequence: TGTGCCAGTAGTCGGGGAAGCTCCTACGAGCAGTACTTC. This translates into CASSRGSSYEQYF.

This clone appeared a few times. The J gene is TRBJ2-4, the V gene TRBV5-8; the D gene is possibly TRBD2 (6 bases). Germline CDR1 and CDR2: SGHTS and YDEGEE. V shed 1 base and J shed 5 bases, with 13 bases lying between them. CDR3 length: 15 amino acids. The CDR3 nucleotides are TGTGCCAGCAGCTTGTATGCGGGGAGAGAAAACATTCAGTACTTC. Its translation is CASSLYAGRENIQYF.

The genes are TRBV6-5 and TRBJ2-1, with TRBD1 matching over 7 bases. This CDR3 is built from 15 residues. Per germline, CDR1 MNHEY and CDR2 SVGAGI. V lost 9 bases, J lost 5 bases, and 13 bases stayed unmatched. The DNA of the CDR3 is TGTGCCAGTAGCCCCTGGGGGACAGACAACAATGAGCAGTTCTTC. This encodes CASSPWGTDNNEQFF.

CDR3 protein: CASSLARQGGSPLHF. CDR3 nucleotides: TGTGCCAGCAGCTTGGCGAGACAGGGGGGTTCACCCCTCCACTTT. The chain has TRBV5-5 and TRBJ1-6, with 9 bases matching TRBD1. Germline V gives CDR1 SGHKS, CDR2 YYEKEE (reference sequence). CDR3 length: 15 residues. After removal of 0 bases from V and 9 bases from J, the junction contained 4 bases not matched to a gene. The variable domain in full, with the rest retrieved from reference TRBV5-5 and TRBJ1-6, is DAGVTQSPTHLIKTRGQQVTLRCSPISGHKSVSWYQQVLGQGPQFIFQYYEKEERGRGNFPDRFSARQFPNYSSELNVNALLLGDSALYLCASSLARQGGSPLHFGNGTRLTVT.

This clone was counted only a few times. CDR3: CASSDLPYEQYF. In DNA form, the CDR3 reads TGTGCCAGCAGCGACCTCCCCTACGAGCAGTACTTC. The J gene is TRBJ2-7, the V gene TRBV11-2; D ambiguous. Germline loops: CDR1 SGHAT, CDR2 FQNNGV. The V end lost 5 bases, the J end lost 2 bases, and 7 bases lay between the germline ends. The CDR3 has 12 residues.

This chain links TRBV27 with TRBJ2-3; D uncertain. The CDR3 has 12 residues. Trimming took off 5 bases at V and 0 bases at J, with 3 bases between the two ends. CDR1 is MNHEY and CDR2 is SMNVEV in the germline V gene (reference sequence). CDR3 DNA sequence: TGTGCCAGCAGTCGTAGCACAGATACGCAGTATTTT. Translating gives CASSRSTDTQYF.

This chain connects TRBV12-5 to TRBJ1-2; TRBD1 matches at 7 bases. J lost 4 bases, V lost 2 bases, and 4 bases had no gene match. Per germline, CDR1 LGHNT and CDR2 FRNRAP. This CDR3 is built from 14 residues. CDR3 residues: CASGLRGRGYGYTF. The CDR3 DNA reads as TGTGCTAGTGGTTTGAGGGGGCGCGGCTATGGCTACACCTTC.

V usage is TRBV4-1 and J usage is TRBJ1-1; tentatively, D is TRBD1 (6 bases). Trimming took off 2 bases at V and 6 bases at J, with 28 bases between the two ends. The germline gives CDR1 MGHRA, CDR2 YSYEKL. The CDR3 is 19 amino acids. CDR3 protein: CASSQLGTEAVKGGAEAFF. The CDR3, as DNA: TGCGCCAGCAGCCAATTGGGGACCGAAGCGGTCAAGGGGGGTGCTGAAGCTTTCTTT.

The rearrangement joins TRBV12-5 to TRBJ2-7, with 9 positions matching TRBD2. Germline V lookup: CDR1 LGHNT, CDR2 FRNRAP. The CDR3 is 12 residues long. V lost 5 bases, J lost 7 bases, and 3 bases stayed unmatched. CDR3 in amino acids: CASGPGLAEQYF. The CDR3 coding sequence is TGTGCTAGTGGTCCAGGACTAGCGGAGCAGTACTTC.

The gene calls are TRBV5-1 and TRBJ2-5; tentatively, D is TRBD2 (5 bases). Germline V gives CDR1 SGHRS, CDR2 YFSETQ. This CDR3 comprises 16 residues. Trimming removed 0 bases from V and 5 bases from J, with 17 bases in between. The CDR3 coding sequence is TGCGCCAGCAGCTTGGGGTCGTCTCGGGGTCAGGAGACCCAGTACTTC. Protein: CASSLGSSRGQETQYF. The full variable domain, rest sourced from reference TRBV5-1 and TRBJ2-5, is KAGVTQTPRYLIKTRGQQVTLSCSPISGHRSVSWYQQTPGQGLQFLFEYFSETQRNKGNFPGRFSGRQFSNSRSEMNVSTLELGDSALYLCASSLGSSRGQETQYFGPGTRLLVL.

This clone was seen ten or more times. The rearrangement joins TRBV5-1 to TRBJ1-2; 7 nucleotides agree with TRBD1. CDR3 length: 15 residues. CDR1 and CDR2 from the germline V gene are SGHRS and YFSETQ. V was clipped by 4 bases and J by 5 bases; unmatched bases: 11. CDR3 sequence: CASSPDPGTAYGYTF. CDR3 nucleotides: TGCGCCAGCAGCCCCGACCCCGGGACAGCATATGGCTACACCTTC.

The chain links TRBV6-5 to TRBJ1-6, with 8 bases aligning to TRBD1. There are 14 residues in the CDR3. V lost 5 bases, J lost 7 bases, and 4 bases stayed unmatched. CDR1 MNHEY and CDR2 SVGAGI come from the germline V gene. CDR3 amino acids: CASSGQGRNSPLHF. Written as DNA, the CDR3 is TGTGCCAGCAGTGGACAGGGTCGAAATTCACCCCTCCACTTT.

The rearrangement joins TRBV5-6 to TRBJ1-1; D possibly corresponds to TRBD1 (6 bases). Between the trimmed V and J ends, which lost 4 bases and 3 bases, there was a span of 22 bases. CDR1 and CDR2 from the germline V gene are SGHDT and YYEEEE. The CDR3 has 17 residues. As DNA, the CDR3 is TGTGCCAGCAGCCCCCTGGCGACAGGTCTTAAGGACACTGAAGCTTTCTTT. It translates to CASSPLATGLKDTEAFF.

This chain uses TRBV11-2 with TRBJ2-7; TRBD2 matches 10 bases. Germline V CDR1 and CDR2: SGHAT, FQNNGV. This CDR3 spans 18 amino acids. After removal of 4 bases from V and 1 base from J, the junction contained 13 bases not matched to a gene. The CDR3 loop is CASSYDQAGTSVSYEQYF. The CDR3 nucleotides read TGTGCCAGCAGCTACGACCAGGCCGGGACTAGCGTATCCTACGAGCAGTACTTC.

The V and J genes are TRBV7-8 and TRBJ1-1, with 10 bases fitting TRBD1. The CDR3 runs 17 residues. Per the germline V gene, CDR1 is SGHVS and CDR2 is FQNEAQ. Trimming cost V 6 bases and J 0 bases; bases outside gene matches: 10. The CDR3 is CASRGDRGRTMNTEAFF. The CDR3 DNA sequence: TGTGCCAGCAGGGGAGACAGGGGGCGAACTATGAACACTGAAGCTTTCTTT. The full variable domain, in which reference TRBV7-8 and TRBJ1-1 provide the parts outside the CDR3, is GAGVSQSPRYKVAKRGQDVALRCDPISGHVSLFWYQQALGQGPEFLTYFQNEAQLDKSGLPSDRFFAERPEGSVSTLKIQRTQQEDSAVYLCASRGDRGRTMNTEAFFGQGTRLTVV.

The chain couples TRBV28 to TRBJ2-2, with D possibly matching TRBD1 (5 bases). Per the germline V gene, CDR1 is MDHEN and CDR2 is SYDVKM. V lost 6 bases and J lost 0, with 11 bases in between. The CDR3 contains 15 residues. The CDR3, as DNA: TGTGCCAGCAGCTACAGACAGACGAACACCGGGGAGCTGTTTTTT. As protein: CASSYRQTNTGELFF.

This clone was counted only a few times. This CDR3 reads CASRTGVDTQYF. Here the CDR3 DNA reads TGTGCCAGCAGAACAGGGGTAGATACGCAGTATTTT. The chain uses TRBV28 and TRBJ2-3; 7 nucleotides match TRBD1. From germline, CDR1 is MDHEN and CDR2 SYDVKM. This CDR3 has 12 amino acids. Trimming cost V 6 bases and J 5 bases; bases outside gene matches: 2.

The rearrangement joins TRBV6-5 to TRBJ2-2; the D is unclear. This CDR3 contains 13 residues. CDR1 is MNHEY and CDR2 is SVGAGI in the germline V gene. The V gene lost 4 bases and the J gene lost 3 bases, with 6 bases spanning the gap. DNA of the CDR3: TGTGCCAGCAGTTTCCAGGACACCGGGGAGCTGTTTTTT. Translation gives CASSFQDTGELFF.